The next 10 T cell receptor beta chains were all read from a single sample in a study of tumor-infiltrating lymphocytes in primary liver carcinoma. Between roughly 20 and 32 mg of unsorted bulk tissue served as the source from which RNA and DNA were co-extracted. Priming with a constant-region primer yielded TCR beta cDNA from roughly 490 ng total RNA. Slightly modified ARM-PCR, run as three nested multiplex PCR rounds, produced the TCR beta libraries. The first two PCR rounds, around 11 cycles each, used TRBV1-TRBV30 forward primers and a C-beta reverse primer. One entry per CDR3 protein, called by TCRdb with MiXCR from the multiplex PCR reads. The data hold 55,000 to 65,000 distinct CDR3 sequences, with less than 85% observed a single time. Sequences were obtained from liver tumor tissue from sampling region 2. The subset: tumor region T2, inferior pole. All receptors derive from a man aged 35-49 years with primary liver carcinoma and hepatitis B virus infection.

At least ten counts were recorded for this clonotype. CDR3 protein: CASSLEPSGSWVEQYF. CDR3 DNA sequence: TGTGCCAGCAGCTTAGAACCTAGCGGGAGCTGGGTCGAGCAGTACTTC. The chain joins TRBV11-2 to TRBJ2-7, with TRBD2 identical over 10 bases. This CDR3 has 16 amino acids. The germline CDR1 and CDR2 sequences are SGHAT and FQNNGV. Unmatched junction bases numbered 8, after V lost 0 bases and J lost 6 bases. Full variable domain (remainder filled in from reference TRBV11-2 and TRBJ2-7): EAGVAQSPRYKIIEKRQSVAFWCNPISGHATLYWYQQILGQGPKLLIQFQNNGVVDDSQLPKDRFSAERLKGVDSTLKIQPAKLEDSAVYLCASSLEPSGSWVEQYFGPGTRLTVT.

This clonotype was counted many times. V and J are TRBV11-1 and TRBJ2-7; D possibly matches TRBD1 or TRBD2 (5 bases each). Trimming shortened V by 6 bases and J by 3 bases, and 12 bases separated the two germline ends. The CDR3 runs 13 residues. Germline lookup yields CDR1 SGHAT and CDR2 FQDESV (reference sequence). The CDR3 region has the DNA TGTGCCAGCAGTTGGGACCAAAACTACGAGCAGTACTTC. Translating it yields CASSWDQNYEQYF. Supplemented by reference TRBV11-1 and TRBJ2-7, the full variable domain reads EAEVAQSPRYKITEKSQAVAFWCDPISGHATLYWYRQILGQGPELLVQFQDESVVDDSQLPKDRFSAERLKGVDSTLKIQPAELGDSAMYLCASSWDQNYEQYFGPGTRLTVT.

As to this clonotype: A read error is possible here, since a much larger clone lies one base away. This chain uses TRBV5-1 with TRBJ1-4; 8 bases are shared with TRBD1. Germline CDR1 reads SGHRS; CDR2 reads YFSETQ. CDR3 length: 14 residues. J lost 5 bases, V lost 8 bases, and 8 bases had no gene match. The CDR3 spells CARSIGQGNEKLFF. Here the CDR3 DNA reads TGCGCCAGAAGCATCGGACAGGGAAATGAAAAACTGTTTTTT.

The rearrangement uses TRBV12-3 or TRBV12-4 and TRBJ1-3, with D perhaps matching TRBD1 (6 bases). CDR3 size: 16 residues. V dropped 6 bases and J dropped 3 bases, with 18 bases sitting between them. The CDR3: CASSLAIGGNGNTIYF. The CDR3 DNA is TGTGCCAGCAGCTTGGCGATAGGGGGTAATGGAAACACCATATATTTT.

This clonotype was counted between two and nine times. DNA for the CDR3: TGCGCCAGCAGCCAAGGGAGAGCGGGAGGTCCCGGGGAGCTGTTTTTT. Translating it yields CASSQGRAGGPGELFF. The rearrangement uses TRBV4-3 and TRBJ2-2; 9 nucleotides agree with TRBD2. The germline V gene has CDR1 LGHNA and CDR2 YSLEER. V lost 1 base to trimming and J lost 6 bases; unmatched junction nucleotides: 6. This CDR3 region has 16 residues.

Regarding this clonotype: Being one base from a much bigger clone, this may be a read error. The J gene is TRBJ1-6, the V gene TRBV5-1; tentatively, D is TRBD1 (6 bases). This CDR3 is 15 amino acids long. Per the germline V gene, CDR1 is SGHRS and CDR2 is YFSETQ. V was pared by 4 bases and J by 5 bases, with 13 bases between. In nucleotides, the CDR3 is TGCGCCAGCAGCAATACCGGGACACATAATTCACCCCTCCACTTT. It translates to CASSNTGTHNSPLHF.

This clonotype was seen only once. The CDR3 end shows no conserved phenylalanine or tryptophan, and so a read error is likely. The chain couples TRBV4-1 to TRBJ1-6; D is possibly TRBD1 (6 bases). CDR1 is MGHRA, CDR2 YSYEKL, per germline. This CDR3 is 15 amino acids long. The CDR3 DNA reads as TGCGCAAGCAGCCAAGGAGGGGGTCATAATTCTCCCCTCCACTCT. As protein: CASSQGGGHNSPLHS.

With respect to this clonotype: This may be a read error, as it is one base from a much larger clone. The genes are TRBV6-6 and TRBJ2-5; perhaps D is TRBD1 or TRBD2 (6 bases each). V lost 2 bases and J lost 7, with 14 bases in between. This CDR3 is built from 14 residues. Germline CDR1 MNHNY, CDR2 SVGAGI (reference sequence). The CDR3 nucleotides are TGTGCCAGCAGTTACGATTTCGGGGGCGGGACCCAGTACTTC. Translated: CASSYDFGGGTQYF.

Notes on this clonotype: The junction departs from the called germline gene at one end, perhaps through a read error. The chain is built from TRBV5-4 and TRBJ1-1; D unresolved. The CDR3 has 14 residues. The germline gives CDR1 SGHNT, CDR2 YYREEE (reference sequence). Here the CDR3 DNA reads TGTACCAGCAGCCCCGGACGGGAAGGAACTGAAGCTTTCTTT. Protein sequence: CTSSPGREGTEAFF. The full variable domain, with the rest looked up from reference TRBV5-4 and TRBJ1-1, is ETGVTQSPTHLIKTRGQQVTLRCSSQSGHNTVSWYQQALGQGPQFIFQYYREEENGRGNFPPRFSGLQFPNYSSELNVNALELDDSALYLCTSSPGREGTEAFFGQGTRLTVV.

Regarding this clonotype: Since no conserved phenylalanine or tryptophan closes the CDR3, a read error is the likely cause. The chain links TRBV11-2 to TRBJ2-1; 7 nucleotides agree with TRBD2. The CDR3 runs 15 residues. Germline values: CDR1 SGHAT, CDR2 FQNNGV. Written as DNA, the CDR3 is TGCACCAGCAGTCCTCCAGGACTAGTAGACATTGAGCAGTTCTCC. It encodes CTSSPPGLVDIEQFS.